The clone carrying this TCR beta chain has just one count. Antigen: not known. These data are taken from a study of cytomegalovirus exposure and HLA in healthy donors. Study results and limitations: A few CMV-associated chains were confirmed in vitro to be specific for CMV antigens.

Repertoires were generated with immunoSEQ multiplex PCR, while TCRdb's copy carries only in-frame clones and drops some. The profile shows over 150,000 clones, under 90% of them singletons. CDR1 is SGHVS and CDR2 is FQNEAQ in the germline V gene. CDR3 length: 19 amino acids. Trimming stripped 6 bases from V and 6 bases from J, with 29 bases between. This clonotype was sampled from a man in his late teens or twenties in good health and CMV-seropositive. The J gene is TRBJ2-2, the V gene TRBV7-8, with D possibly matching TRBD2 (7 bases). The source material was PBMCs. The chain's CDR3 is CASRKSRGGQGKGAGELFF. The CDR3 nucleotides read TGTGCCAGCAGAAAGAGTAGGGGGGGTCAGGGAAAAGGTGCCGGGGAGCTGTTTTTT.